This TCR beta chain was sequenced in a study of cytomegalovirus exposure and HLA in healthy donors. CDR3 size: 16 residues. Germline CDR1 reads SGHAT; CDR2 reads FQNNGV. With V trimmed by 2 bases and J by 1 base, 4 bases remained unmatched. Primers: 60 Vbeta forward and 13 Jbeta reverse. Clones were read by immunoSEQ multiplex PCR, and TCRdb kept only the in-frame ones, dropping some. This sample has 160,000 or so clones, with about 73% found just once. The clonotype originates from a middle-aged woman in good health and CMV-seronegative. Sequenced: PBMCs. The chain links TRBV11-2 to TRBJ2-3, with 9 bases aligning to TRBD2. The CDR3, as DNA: TGTGCCAGCAGCTTAAGGGCTAGCGGGGGCACAGATACGCAGTATTTT. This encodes CASSLRASGGTDTQYF.